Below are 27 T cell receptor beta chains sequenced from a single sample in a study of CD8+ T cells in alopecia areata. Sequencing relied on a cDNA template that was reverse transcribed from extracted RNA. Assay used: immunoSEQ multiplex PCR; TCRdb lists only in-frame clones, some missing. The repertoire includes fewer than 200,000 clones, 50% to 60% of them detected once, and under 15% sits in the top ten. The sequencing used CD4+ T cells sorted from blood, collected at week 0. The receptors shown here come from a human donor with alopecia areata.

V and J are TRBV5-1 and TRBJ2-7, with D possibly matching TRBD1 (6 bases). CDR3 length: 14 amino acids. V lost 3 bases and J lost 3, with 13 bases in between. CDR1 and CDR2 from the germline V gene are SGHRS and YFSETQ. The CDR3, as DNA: TGCGCCAGCAGCTGGGGACAAGCGGACTACGAGCAGTACTTC. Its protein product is CASSWGQADYEQYF. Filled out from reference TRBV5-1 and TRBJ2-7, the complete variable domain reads KAGVTQTPRYLIKTRGQQVTLSCSPISGHRSVSWYQQTPGQGLQFLFEYFSETQRNKGNFPGRFSGRQFSNSRSEMNVSTLELGDSALYLCASSWGQADYEQYFGPGTRLTVT.

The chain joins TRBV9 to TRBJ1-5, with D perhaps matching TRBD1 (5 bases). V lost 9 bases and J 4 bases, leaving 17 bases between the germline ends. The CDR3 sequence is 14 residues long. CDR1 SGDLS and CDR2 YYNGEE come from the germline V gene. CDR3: CATARGLGNQPQHF. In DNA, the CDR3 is TGTGCCACCGCCCGGGGGTTAGGTAATCAGCCCCAGCATTTT.

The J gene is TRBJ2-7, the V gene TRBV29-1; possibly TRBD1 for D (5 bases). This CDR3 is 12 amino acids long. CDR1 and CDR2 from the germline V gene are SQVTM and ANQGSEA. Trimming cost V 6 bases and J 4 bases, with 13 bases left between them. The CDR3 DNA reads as TGCAGCGTGACGACAGATAGGTACGAGCAGTACTTC. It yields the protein CSVTTDRYEQYF.

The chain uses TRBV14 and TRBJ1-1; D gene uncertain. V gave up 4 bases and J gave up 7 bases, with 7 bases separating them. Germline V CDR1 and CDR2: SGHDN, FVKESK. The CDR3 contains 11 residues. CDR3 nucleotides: TGTGCCAGCAGCCGTGACAATGAAGCTTTCTTT. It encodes CASSRDNEAFF.

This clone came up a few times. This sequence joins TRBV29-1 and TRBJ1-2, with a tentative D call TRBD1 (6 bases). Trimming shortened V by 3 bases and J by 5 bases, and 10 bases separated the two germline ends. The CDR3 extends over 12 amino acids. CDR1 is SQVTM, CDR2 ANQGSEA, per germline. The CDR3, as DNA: TGCAGCGTTGACAGGGGCTTTTATGGCTACACCTTC. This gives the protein CSVDRGFYGYTF.

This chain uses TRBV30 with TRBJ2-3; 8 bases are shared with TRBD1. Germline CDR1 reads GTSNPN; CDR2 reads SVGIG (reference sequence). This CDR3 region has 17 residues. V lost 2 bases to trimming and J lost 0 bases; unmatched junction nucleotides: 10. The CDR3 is CAWSRDQGAFSTDTQYF. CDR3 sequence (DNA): TGTGCCTGGAGTCGAGACCAGGGGGCTTTTAGCACAGATACGCAGTATTTT.

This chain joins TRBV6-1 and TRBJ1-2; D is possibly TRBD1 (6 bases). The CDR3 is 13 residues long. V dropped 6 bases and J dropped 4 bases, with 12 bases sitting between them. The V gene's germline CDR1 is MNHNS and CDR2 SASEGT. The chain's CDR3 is CASSHGQIYGYTF. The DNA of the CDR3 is TGTGCCAGCAGCCACGGACAGATCTATGGCTACACCTTC.

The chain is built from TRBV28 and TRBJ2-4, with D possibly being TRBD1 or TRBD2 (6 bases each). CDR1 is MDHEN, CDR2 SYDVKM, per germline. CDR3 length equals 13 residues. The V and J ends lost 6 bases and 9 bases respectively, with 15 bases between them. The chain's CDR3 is CASRLGGAGIQYF. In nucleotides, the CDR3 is TGTGCCAGCAGGTTGGGGGGCGCGGGCATTCAGTACTTC.

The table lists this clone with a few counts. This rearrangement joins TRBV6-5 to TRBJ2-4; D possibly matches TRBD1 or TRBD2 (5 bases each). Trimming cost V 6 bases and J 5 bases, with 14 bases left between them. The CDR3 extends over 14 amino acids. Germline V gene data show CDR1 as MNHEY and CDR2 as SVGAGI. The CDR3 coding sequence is TGTGCCAGCAGCCCCCAGGGACCCGAAAACATTCAGTACTTC. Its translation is CASSPQGPENIQYF.

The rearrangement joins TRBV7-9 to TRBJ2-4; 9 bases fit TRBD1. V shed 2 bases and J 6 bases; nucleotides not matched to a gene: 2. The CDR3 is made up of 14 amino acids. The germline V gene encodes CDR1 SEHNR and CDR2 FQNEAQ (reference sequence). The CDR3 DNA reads TGTGCCAGCAGCTTAATGGGACAGGGAAACATTCAGTACTTC. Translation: CASSLMGQGNIQYF.

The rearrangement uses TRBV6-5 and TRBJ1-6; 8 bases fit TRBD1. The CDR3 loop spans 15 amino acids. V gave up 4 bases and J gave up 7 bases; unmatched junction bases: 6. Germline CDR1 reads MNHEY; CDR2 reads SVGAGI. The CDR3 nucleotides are TGTGCCAGCAGTTCCAGGACAGGGTCCAATTCACCCCTCCACTTT. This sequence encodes CASSSRTGSNSPLHF.

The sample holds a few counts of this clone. CDR3 sequence: CASRGANTGELFF. As DNA, the CDR3 is TGTGCCAGCAGGGGGGCGAACACCGGGGAGCTGTTTTTT. The chain uses TRBV6-6 and TRBJ2-2; D could derive from TRBD1 or TRBD2 (5 bases each). CDR3 length: 13 residues. Trimming shortened V by 6 bases and J by 0 bases, and 5 bases separated the two germline ends. CDR1 is MNHNY, CDR2 SVGAGI, per germline (reference sequence).

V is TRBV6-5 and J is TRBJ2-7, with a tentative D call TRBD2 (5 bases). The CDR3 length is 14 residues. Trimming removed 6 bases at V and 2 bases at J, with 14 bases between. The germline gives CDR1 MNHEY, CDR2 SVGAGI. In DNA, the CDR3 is TGTGCCAGCAGCTCGGAGTACGGGGCCTACGAGCAGTACTTC. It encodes CASSSEYGAYEQYF.

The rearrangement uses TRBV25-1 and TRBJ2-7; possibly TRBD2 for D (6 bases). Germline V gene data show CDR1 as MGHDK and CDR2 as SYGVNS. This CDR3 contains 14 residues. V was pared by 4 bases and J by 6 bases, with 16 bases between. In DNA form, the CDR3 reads TGTGCCAGCAGTGGCGGGATTCACATCGCCGAGCAGTACTTC. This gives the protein CASSGGIHIAEQYF.

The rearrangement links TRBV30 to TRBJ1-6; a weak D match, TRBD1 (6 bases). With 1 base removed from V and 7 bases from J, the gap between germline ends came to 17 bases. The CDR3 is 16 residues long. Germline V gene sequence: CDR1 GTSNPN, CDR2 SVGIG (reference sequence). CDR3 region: CAWSGEGGGGNSPLHF. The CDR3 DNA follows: TGTGCCTGGAGTGGAGAGGGGGGCGGGGGAAATTCACCCCTCCACTTT.

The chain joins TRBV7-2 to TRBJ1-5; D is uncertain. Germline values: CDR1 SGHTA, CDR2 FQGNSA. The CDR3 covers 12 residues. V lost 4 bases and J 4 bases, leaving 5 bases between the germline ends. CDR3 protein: CASSSRNQPQHF. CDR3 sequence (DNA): TGTGCCAGCAGCTCCCGTAATCAGCCCCAGCATTTT. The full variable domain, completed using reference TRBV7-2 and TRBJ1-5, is GAGVSQSPSNKVTEKGKDVELRCDPISGHTALYWYRQSLGQGLEFLIYFQGNSAPDKSGLPSDRFSAERTGGSVSTLTIQRTQQEDSAVYLCASSSRNQPQHFGDGTRLSIL.

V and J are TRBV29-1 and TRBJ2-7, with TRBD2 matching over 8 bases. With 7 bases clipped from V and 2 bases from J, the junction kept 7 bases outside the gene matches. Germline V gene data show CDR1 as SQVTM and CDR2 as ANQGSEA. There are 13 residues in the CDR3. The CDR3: CSAQGTRTYEQYF. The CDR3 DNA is TGCAGCGCCCAAGGGACTAGAACCTACGAGCAGTACTTC.

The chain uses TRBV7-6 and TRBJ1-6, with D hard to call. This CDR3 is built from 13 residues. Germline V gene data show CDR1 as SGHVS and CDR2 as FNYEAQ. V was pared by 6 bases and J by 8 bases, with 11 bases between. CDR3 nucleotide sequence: TGTGCCAGCAGGACGGAGGGAGATTCACCCCTCCACTTT. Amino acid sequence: CASRTEGDSPLHF.

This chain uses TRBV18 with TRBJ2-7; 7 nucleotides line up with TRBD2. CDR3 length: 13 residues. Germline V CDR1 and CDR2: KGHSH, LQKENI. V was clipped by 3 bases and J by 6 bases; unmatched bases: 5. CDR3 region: CASSPPGGIEQYF. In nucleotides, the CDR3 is TGTGCCAGCTCACCTCCGGGGGGTATCGAGCAGTACTTC.

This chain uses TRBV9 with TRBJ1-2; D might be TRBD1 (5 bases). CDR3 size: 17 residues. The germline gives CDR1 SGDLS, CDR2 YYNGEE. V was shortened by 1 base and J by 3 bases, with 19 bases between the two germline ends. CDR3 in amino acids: CASSVSHGLGGDYGYTF. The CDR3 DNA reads TGTGCCAGCAGCGTATCACATGGATTGGGAGGGGACTATGGCTACACCTTC.

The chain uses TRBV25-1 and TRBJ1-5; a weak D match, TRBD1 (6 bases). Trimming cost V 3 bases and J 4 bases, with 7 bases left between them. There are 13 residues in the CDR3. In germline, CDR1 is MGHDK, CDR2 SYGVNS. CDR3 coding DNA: TGTGCCAGCAGTGACAGGGGAAATCAGCCCCAGCATTTT. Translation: CASSDRGNQPQHF.

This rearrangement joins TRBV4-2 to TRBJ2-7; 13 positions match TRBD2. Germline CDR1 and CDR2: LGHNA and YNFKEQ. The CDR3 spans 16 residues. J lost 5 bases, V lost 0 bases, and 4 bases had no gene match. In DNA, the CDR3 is TGTGCCAGCAGCCAAGAAGGGGGACTAGCGGGAAACGAGCAGTACTTC. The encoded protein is CASSQEGGLAGNEQYF.

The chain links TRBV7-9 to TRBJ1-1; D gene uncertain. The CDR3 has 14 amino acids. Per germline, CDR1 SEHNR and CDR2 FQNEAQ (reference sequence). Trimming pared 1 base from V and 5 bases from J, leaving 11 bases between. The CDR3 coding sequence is TGTGCCAGCAGCTTAGTGGGCAGAGGGACTGAAGCTTTCTTT. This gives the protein CASSLVGRGTEAFF.

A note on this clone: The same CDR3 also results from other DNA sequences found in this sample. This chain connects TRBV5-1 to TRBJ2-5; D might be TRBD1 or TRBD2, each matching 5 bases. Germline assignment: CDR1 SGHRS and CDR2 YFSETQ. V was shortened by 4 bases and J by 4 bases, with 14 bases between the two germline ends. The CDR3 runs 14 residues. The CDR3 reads CASSPGTSGETQYF. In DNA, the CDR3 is TGCGCCAGCAGCCCCGGGACCAGCGGAGAGACCCAGTACTTC.

CDR3 coding DNA: TGTGCCAGCAGCAGGGCGCCTAACTATGGCTACACCTTC. Translated, it gives CASSRAPNYGYTF. The chain links TRBV6-6 to TRBJ1-2; weak D call: TRBD1 (5 bases). Looked up from germline, CDR1 is MNHNY and CDR2 is SVGAGI (reference sequence). The CDR3 is made up of 13 amino acids. Trimming shortened V by 6 bases and J by 0 bases, and 8 bases separated the two germline ends.

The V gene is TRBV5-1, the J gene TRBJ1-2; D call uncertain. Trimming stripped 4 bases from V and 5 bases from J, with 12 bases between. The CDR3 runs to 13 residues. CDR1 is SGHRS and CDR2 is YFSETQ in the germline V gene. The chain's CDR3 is CASSANGEYGYTF. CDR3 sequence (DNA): TGCGCCAGCAGCGCGAACGGGGAATATGGCTACACCTTC.

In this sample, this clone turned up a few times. The CDR3 DNA is TGCAGCGTTGAAGCCGACAGTCCCAATGAGCAGTTCTTC. The encoded protein is CSVEADSPNEQFF. The rearrangement links TRBV29-1 to TRBJ2-1; D might be TRBD1 (5 bases). Trimming pared 1 base from V and 6 bases from J, leaving 10 bases between. Germline values: CDR1 SQVTM, CDR2 ANQGSEA. There are 13 residues in the CDR3.